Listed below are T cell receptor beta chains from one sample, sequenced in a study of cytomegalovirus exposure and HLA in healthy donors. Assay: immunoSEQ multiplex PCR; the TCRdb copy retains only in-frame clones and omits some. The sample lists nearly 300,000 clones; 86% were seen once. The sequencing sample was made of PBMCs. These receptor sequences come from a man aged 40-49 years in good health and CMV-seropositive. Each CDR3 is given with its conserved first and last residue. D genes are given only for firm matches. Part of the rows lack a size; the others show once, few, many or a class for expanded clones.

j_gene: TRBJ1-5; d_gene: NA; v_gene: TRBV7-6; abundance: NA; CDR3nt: TGTGCCAGCAGCTTACAGGTTAATAGCAATCAGCCCCAGCATTTT; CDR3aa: CASSLQVNSNQPQHF
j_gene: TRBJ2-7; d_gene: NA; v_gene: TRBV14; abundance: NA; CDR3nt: TGTGCCAGCAGCCAAGGATACGGTGTCTACGAGCAGTACTTC; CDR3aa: CASSQGYGVYEQYF
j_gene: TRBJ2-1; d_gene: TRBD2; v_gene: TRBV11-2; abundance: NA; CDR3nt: TGTGCCAGCAGCTTAGTTTTGGCGGGAGGTGGGGCGAATGAGCAGTTCTTC; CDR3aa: CASSLVLAGGGANEQFF
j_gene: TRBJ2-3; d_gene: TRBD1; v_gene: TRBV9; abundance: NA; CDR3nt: TGTGCCAGCAGCGTAGAGGGGACAGGGGGACCAGATACGCAGTATTTT; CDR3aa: CASSVEGTGGPDTQYF
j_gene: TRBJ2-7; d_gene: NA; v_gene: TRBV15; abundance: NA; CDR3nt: TGTGCCACCAGCAGAGATGCAGGGTACGAGCAGTACTTC; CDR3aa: CATSRDAGYEQYF
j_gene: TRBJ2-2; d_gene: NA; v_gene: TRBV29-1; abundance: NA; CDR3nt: TGCAGCGTTGTCTCCGACACGGGGGAGCTGTTTTTT; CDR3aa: CSVVSDTGELFF
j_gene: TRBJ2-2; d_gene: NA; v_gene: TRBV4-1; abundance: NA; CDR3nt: TGCGCCAGCAGCCAGCACGGGGGGCGTATCGGGGAGCTGTTTTTT; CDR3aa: CASSQHGGRIGELFF
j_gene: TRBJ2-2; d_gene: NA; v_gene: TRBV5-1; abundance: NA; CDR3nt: TGCGCCAGCTCAGACAGGACAAAGAACACCGGGGAGCTGTTTTTT; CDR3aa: CASSDRTKNTGELFF
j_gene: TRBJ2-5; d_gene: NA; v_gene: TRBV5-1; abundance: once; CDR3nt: TGCGCCAGCAGCGTGGACAAGGAGACCCAGTACTTC; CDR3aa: CASSVDKETQYF
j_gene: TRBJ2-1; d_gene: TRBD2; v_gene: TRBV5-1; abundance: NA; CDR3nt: TGCGCCAGCAGCTTACTAGCGGGAGTGAATGAGCAGTTCTTC; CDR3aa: CASSLLAGVNEQFF